This entry lists 29 T cell receptor beta chains sequenced from one sample in a study of post-analysis software for immune sequencing data. General study points: Roughly 5 TRBV segments, TRBV5-6, TRBV5-1 and TRBV20-1 among them, were found more frequent in patients than controls.

Libraries were made from TCR beta cDNA, and they carried unique molecular identifiers. Each CDR3 protein gets one entry after TCRdb re-called the PCR reads with MiXCR. In the table there are hundreds of thousands of distinct CDR3 sequences, roughly half of which are singletons. For these TCRs, the target antigens are not known. Sequences were obtained from blood. These receptors originate from a girl aged 5-17 years with multiple sclerosis.

The rearrangement joins TRBV11-2 to TRBJ2-5; 8 bases match TRBD2. The CDR3 is 14 residues long. Germline V CDR1 and CDR2: SGHAT, FQNNGV. V trimming: 5 bases; J trimming: 5 bases; junction bases outside the gene matches: 7. CDR3 residues: CASSTQAGVETQYF. The CDR3 nucleotides are TGTGCCAGCAGCACCCAAGCGGGGGTTGAGACCCAGTACTTC. The full variable domain, in which reference TRBV11-2 and TRBJ2-5 provide the parts outside the CDR3, is EAGVAQSPRYKIIEKRQSVAFWCNPISGHATLYWYQQILGQGPKLLIQFQNNGVVDDSQLPKDRFSAERLKGVDSTLKIQPAKLEDSAVYLCASSTQAGVETQYFGPGTRLLVL.

The rearrangement uses TRBV14 and TRBJ2-5; the D is unclear. The CDR3 is made up of 16 amino acids. Trimming removed 4 bases from V and 0 bases from J, with 15 bases in between. The germline gives CDR1 SGHDN, CDR2 FVKESK. The CDR3, as DNA: TGTGCCAGCAGCCCAGGAATGGTCCGATACCAAGAGACCCAGTACTTC. Amino acids: CASSPGMVRYQETQYF.

This chain joins TRBV12-3 or TRBV12-4 and TRBJ2-7, with a possible D match to TRBD2 (6 bases). CDR3 size: 14 residues. V lost 5 bases and J 2 bases, leaving 13 bases between the germline ends. CDR3 in amino acids: CASSRMGGTYEQYF. CDR3 DNA: TGTGCCAGCAGTAGGATGGGAGGAACCTACGAGCAGTACTTC.

CDR3: CASSGNPNTEAFF. The CDR3 DNA reads TGCGCCAGCAGCGGGAATCCGAACACTGAAGCTTTCTTT. The chain recombines TRBV5-1 with TRBJ1-1; D not resolved. The CDR3 length is 13 residues. Germline CDR1 SGHRS, CDR2 YFSETQ. Trimming took off 4 bases at V and 1 base at J, with 8 bases between the two ends.

This clonotype was seen a handful of times. The rearrangement links TRBV20-1 to TRBJ2-7; 7 positions match TRBD1. Germline CDR1 DFQATT, CDR2 SNEGSKA (reference sequence). CDR3 size: 14 residues. V shed 2 bases and J 0 bases; nucleotides not matched to a gene: 4. As DNA, the CDR3 is TGCAGTGCTAGAAGGGGGACAGTCTCCTACGAGCAGTACTTC. Protein sequence: CSARRGTVSYEQYF.

V usage is TRBV12-3 or TRBV12-4 and J usage is TRBJ1-1; 8 nucleotides align to TRBD1. V lost 2 bases and J lost 4; bases outside the gene matches: 3. This CDR3 has 14 residues. The CDR3: CASSLTGGITEAFF. The CDR3 DNA reads TGTGCCAGCAGTTTAACAGGGGGAATCACTGAAGCTTTCTTT.

The genes are TRBV5-1 and TRBJ2-5; tentative D call: TRBD1 (6 bases). V was clipped by 4 bases and J by 5 bases, with 15 bases between them. This CDR3 spans 14 amino acids. Germline V gene lookup returns CDR1 SGHRS and CDR2 YFSETQ. The CDR3 sequence is CASSPQGSEETQYF. For the CDR3, the DNA is TGCGCCAGCAGCCCTCAGGGGTCGGAGGAGACCCAGTACTTC.

This chain connects TRBV6-1 to TRBJ2-3; 8 bases match TRBD2. V gave up 7 bases and J gave up 5 bases; unmatched junction bases: 11. This CDR3 is 15 amino acids long. Germline V gene sequence: CDR1 MNHNS, CDR2 SASEGT. The CDR3 sequence: CASIPMRGDGDTQYF. Written as DNA, the CDR3 is TGTGCCAGCATCCCGATGCGGGGGGACGGAGATACGCAGTATTTT.

This clonotype was detected once. In DNA form, the CDR3 reads TGTGCCAGCAGGGCGGGACTACCCACAGATACGCAGTATTTT. Protein product: CASRAGLPTDTQYF. The chain combines TRBV14 with TRBJ2-3; 7 bases align to TRBD2. The CDR3 consists of 14 residues. Germline V gene data show CDR1 as SGHDN and CDR2 as FVKESK. Trimming removed 6 bases from V and 2 bases from J; junction bases left unmatched: 5.

With regard to this clonotype: This may be a read error, as it is one base from a much larger clone. This sequence joins TRBV20-1 and TRBJ2-7, with a tentative D call TRBD1 (7 bases). V lost 0 bases and J 5 bases, leaving 17 bases between the germline ends. Germline V gene lookup returns CDR1 DFQATT and CDR2 SNEGSKA (reference sequence). The CDR3 sequence is 15 residues long. CDR3 DNA sequence: TGCAGTGCTAGAGATCTCGACAGGGACTGTGACGAGCAGTACTTC. This sequence encodes CSARDLDRDCDEQYF.

The chain recombines TRBV5-1 with TRBJ2-2; no clear D gene. Trimming removed 0 bases at V and 4 bases at J, with 13 bases between. CDR3 size: 16 residues. Germline assignment: CDR1 SGHRS and CDR2 YFSETQ. DNA of the CDR3: TGCGCCAGCAGCTTGGCGGCCTCGTCAGTCACCGGGGAGCTGTTTTTT. It is translated as CASSLAASSVTGELFF.

This clonotype was recorded a few times. In DNA form, the CDR3 reads TGTGCCAGCAGTTTTTACGGGGAAGCCAAAAACATTCAGTACTTC. Translation: CASSFYGEAKNIQYF. V and J are TRBV12-3 or TRBV12-4 and TRBJ2-4, with D possibly being TRBD2 (5 bases). Trimming took off 3 bases at V and 0 bases at J, with 9 bases between the two ends. CDR3 length equals 15 residues.

This sequence joins TRBV7-2 and TRBJ2-5; TRBD2 agrees at 11 bases. The CDR3 is 17 residues long. Germline lookup yields CDR1 SGHTA and CDR2 FQGNSA. The V gene end was trimmed by 4 bases and the J gene end by 2 bases; junction bases not matched to a gene: 9. In DNA form, the CDR3 reads TGTGCCAGCAGCTCGGGGAAACGACTAGCGGGGCAAGAGACCCAGTACTTC. Translating it yields CASSSGKRLAGQETQYF. The full variable domain, in which reference TRBV7-2 and TRBJ2-5 provide the parts outside the CDR3, is GAGVSQSPSNKVTEKGKDVELRCDPISGHTALYWYRQSLGQGLEFLIYFQGNSAPDKSGLPSDRFSAERTGGSVSTLTIQRTQQEDSAVYLCASSSGKRLAGQETQYFGPGTRLLVL.

This clonotype was picked up one time. This chain uses TRBV7-2 with TRBJ1-5; 7 nucleotides agree with TRBD1. Trimming removed 5 bases from V and 6 bases from J; junction bases left unmatched: 10. There are 15 residues in the CDR3. Germline-derived CDR1 and CDR2 are SGHTA and FQGNSA. The CDR3 here is CASSLGQQPGQPQHF. The CDR3, as DNA: TGTGCCAGCAGCCTGGGACAGCAGCCTGGTCAGCCCCAGCATTTT.

The CDR3 spells CSAGPTLNAEAFF. The CDR3 DNA sequence: TGCAGTGCGGGACCTACCCTCAATGCTGAAGCTTTCTTT. The gene calls are TRBV20-1 and TRBJ1-1, with a possible D match to TRBD1 (5 bases). The CDR3 contains 13 residues. V was clipped by 6 bases and J by 6 bases, with 17 bases between them. Germline CDR1 and CDR2: DFQATT and SNEGSKA (reference sequence).

The V gene is TRBV29-1, the J gene TRBJ1-2; 9 bases line up with TRBD1. The trim removed 4 bases at V and 7 bases at J, leaving 13 bases unmatched. The CDR3 is 15 residues long. Germline V gives CDR1 SQVTM, CDR2 ANQGSEA. The CDR3 bases are TGCAGCGTTGGAGAGCGGGACAGGGTGGGAAGTGGCTACACCTTC. Translated: CSVGERDRVGSGYTF.

The genes are TRBV6-2 or TRBV6-3 and TRBJ2-7, with D perhaps TRBD2 (7 bases). Between the trimmed V and J ends, which lost 3 bases and 2 bases, there was a span of 17 bases. CDR3 length equals 16 residues. From germline, CDR1 is MNHEY and CDR2 SVGEGT. The CDR3 nucleotides are TGTGCCAGCAGTTATCAGGCGGGGGCAGCTACCTACGAGCAGTACTTC. Its translation: CASSYQAGAATYEQYF.

V gene TRBV14 combines with J gene TRBJ1-5; D uncertain. The CDR3 is made up of 13 amino acids. V lost 0 bases, J lost 6 bases, and 6 bases lay in between. Germline V gives CDR1 SGHDN, CDR2 FVKESK. The CDR3 is CASSQDWGQPQHF. Here the CDR3 DNA reads TGTGCCAGCAGCCAAGATTGGGGTCAGCCCCAGCATTTT.

This clonotype was found once. CDR3 sequence: CASSVGWGQGGDEQYF. The CDR3 DNA reads TGTGCCAGCAGCGTAGGTTGGGGACAGGGTGGCGACGAGCAGTACTTC. V and J are TRBV9 and TRBJ2-5, with 9 bases that match TRBD1. The DNA end lines up better with TRBJ2-7; the J call may be wrong. Germline V gene data show CDR1 as SGDLS and CDR2 as YYNGEE. The CDR3 spans 16 residues.

The chain is built from TRBV15 and TRBJ2-1, with D possibly matching TRBD1 (5 bases). CDR1 and CDR2 from the germline V gene are LNHNV and YYDKDF (reference sequence). The CDR3 extends over 13 amino acids. V shed 1 base and J shed 4 bases, with 5 bases lying between them. Here the CDR3 reads CATSRGQYNEQFF. The CDR3 nucleotides read TGTGCCACCAGCAGAGGACAGTACAATGAGCAGTTCTTC.

This chain's CDR3 is CASSTGLLQETQYF. CDR3 coding DNA: TGCGCCAGCAGCACGGGACTGCTACAAGAGACCCAGTACTTC. The chain recombines TRBV5-1 with TRBJ2-5, with TRBD2 as a possible D gene (6 bases). This CDR3 spans 14 amino acids. V gave up 4 bases and J gave up 2 bases, with 12 bases separating them. Germline V gene data show CDR1 as SGHRS and CDR2 as YFSETQ.

This rearrangement joins TRBV29-1 to TRBJ2-6; no firm D call. This CDR3 comprises 12 residues. Trimming removed 5 bases from V and 8 bases from J, with 10 bases in between. Per the germline V gene, CDR1 is SQVTM and CDR2 is ANQGSEA. In DNA, the CDR3 is TGCAGCGTTCAGACGTCCTCCAACGTCCTGACTTTC. Translating it yields CSVQTSSNVLTF.

This clonotype came up a few times. This chain joins TRBV5-1 and TRBJ2-7; D is unresolved. This CDR3 region has 13 residues. The germline V and J ends were trimmed by 1 base and 6 bases, with 11 bases remaining between them. Germline V lookup: CDR1 SGHRS, CDR2 YFSETQ. CDR3 sequence: CASSLTVTGEQYF. The CDR3 DNA reads TGCGCCAGCAGCTTGACGGTTACGGGCGAGCAGTACTTC. The whole variable domain, filled in from reference TRBV5-1 and TRBJ2-7, reads KAGVTQTPRYLIKTRGQQVTLSCSPISGHRSVSWYQQTPGQGLQFLFEYFSETQRNKGNFPGRFSGRQFSNSRSEMNVSTLELGDSALYLCASSLTVTGEQYFGPGTRLTVT.

In its sample, this clonotype was seen many times. This chain links TRBV20-1 with TRBJ2-5; 11 bases agree with TRBD2. V was clipped by 6 bases and J by 9 bases; unmatched bases: 15. CDR3 length equals 15 residues. CDR1 is DFQATT, CDR2 SNEGSKA, per germline (reference sequence). As DNA, the CDR3 is TGCAGTGCGGAACCGCTGGGACTAGCGGTCGGGGCCCAGTACTTC. Translation gives CSAEPLGLAVGAQYF.

This clonotype was observed once. V gene TRBV6-1 combines with J gene TRBJ2-3; 9 bases fit TRBD1. J lost 4 bases, V lost 8 bases, and 10 bases had no gene match. From germline, CDR1 is MNHNS and CDR2 SASEGT. The CDR3 contains 15 residues. The DNA of the CDR3 is TGTGCCAGCGGACGGACAGGGGCTCTCGCAGATACGCAGTATTTT. This gives the protein CASGRTGALADTQYF.

CDR3 protein: CASKWDRLIWGYTF. For the CDR3, the DNA is TGTGCCAGCAAATGGGACAGGCTGATATGGGGCTACACCTTC. The V call is TRBV6-1, the J call TRBJ1-2; 8 nucleotides line up with TRBD1. The CDR3 spans 14 residues. With V trimmed by 7 bases and J by 8 bases, 12 bases remained unmatched. Germline V gene data show CDR1 as MNHNS and CDR2 as SASEGT.

The chain carries TRBV6-6 and TRBJ1-5; D may be TRBD1 (5 bases). The CDR3 is 14 residues long. The V gene lost 5 bases and the J gene lost 2 bases, with 10 bases spanning the gap. The V gene's germline CDR1 is MNHNY and CDR2 SVGAGI (reference sequence). This CDR3 is CASSAVRGNQPQHF. Written as DNA, the CDR3 is TGTGCCAGCAGTGCAGTCAGGGGCAATCAGCCCCAGCATTTT.

The rearrangement joins TRBV29-1 to TRBJ2-1; D is tentatively TRBD1 or TRBD2 (5 bases each). The CDR3 contains 11 residues. Trimming took 8 bases from V and 8 from J, leaving 13 bases between them. CDR1 SQVTM and CDR2 ANQGSEA come from the germline V gene. The CDR3 here is CSSWRGDEQFF. The CDR3 DNA follows: TGCAGCAGTTGGAGAGGGGATGAGCAGTTCTTC.

This clonotype was detected only a few times. The chain recombines TRBV29-1 with TRBJ2-5, with TRBD2 identical over 7 bases. Matching the DNA end better, TRBJ2-7 makes the J call doubtful. The CDR3 is made up of 13 amino acids. The V gene's germline CDR1 is SQVTM and CDR2 ANQGSEA. The CDR3 loop is CSVSNAGAYEQYF. For the CDR3, the DNA is TGCAGCGTCTCCAACGCGGGGGCCTACGAGCAGTACTTC.